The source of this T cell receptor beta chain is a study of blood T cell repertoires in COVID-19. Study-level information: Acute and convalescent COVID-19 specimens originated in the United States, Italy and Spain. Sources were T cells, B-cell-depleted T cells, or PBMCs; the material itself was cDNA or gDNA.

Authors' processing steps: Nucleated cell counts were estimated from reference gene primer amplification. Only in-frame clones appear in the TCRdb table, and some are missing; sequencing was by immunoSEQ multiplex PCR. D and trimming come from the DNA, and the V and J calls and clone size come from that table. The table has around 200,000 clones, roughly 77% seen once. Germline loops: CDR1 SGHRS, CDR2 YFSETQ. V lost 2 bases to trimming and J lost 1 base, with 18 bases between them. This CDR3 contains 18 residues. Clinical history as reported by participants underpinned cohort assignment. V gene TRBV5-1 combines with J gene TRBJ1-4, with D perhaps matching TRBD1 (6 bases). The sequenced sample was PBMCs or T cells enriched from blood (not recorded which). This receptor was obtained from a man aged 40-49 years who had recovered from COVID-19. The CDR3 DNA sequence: TGCGCCAGCAGCTTAGGGACACAACCATCGGGAACTAATGAAAAACTGTTTTTT. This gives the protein CASSLGTQPSGTNEKLFF.